These 27 T cell receptor beta chains share one sample of origin, sequenced in a study of cytomegalovirus exposure and HLA in healthy donors. It was with 60 Vbeta and 13 Jbeta primers that the PCR ran. Profiled with immunoSEQ multiplex PCR; TCRdb holds only in-frame clones, not every one. Of over 200,000 clones listed, 75% to 85% were seen once; the top ten hold 2.7%. Source material: PBMCs. The receptor source for this set is a woman in her sixties in good health and CMV-seropositive.

V gene TRBV2 combines with J gene TRBJ2-5; 7 bases match TRBD1. The germline V gene encodes CDR1 SNHLY and CDR2 FYNNEI. The CDR3 covers 13 residues. V lost 10 bases and J lost 2; bases outside the gene matches: 7. The CDR3 DNA follows: TGTGCCACCCGAGACAGGGATCAAGAGACCCAGTACTTC. It encodes CATRDRDQETQYF. The full variable domain, rest sourced from reference TRBV2 and TRBJ2-5, is EPEVTQTPSHQVTQMGQEVILRCVPISNHLYFYWYRQILGQKVEFLVSFYNNEISEKSEIFDDQFSVERPDGSNFTLKIRSTKLEDSAMYFCATRDRDQETQYFGPGTRLLVL.

This chain joins TRBV28 and TRBJ2-7, with 7 bases identical to TRBD1. Trimming cost V 6 bases and J 3 bases; bases outside gene matches: 5. Germline V CDR1 and CDR2: MDHEN, SYDVKM. CDR3 length equals 13 residues. The CDR3 reads CASSSGTDYEQYF. CDR3 nucleotide sequence: TGTGCCAGCAGCTCCGGGACAGACTACGAGCAGTACTTC.

With regard to this clone: The sample has other DNA sequences that encode this CDR3 too. V gene TRBV18 combines with J gene TRBJ2-3, with a possible D match to TRBD2 (6 bases). The CDR3 consists of 15 residues. Trimming removed 0 bases from V and 1 base from J, with 8 bases in between. CDR1 is KGHSH and CDR2 is LQKENI in the germline V gene. CDR3 sequence: CASSPPGGRTDTQYF. CDR3 coding DNA: TGTGCCAGCTCACCACCGGGAGGCCGCACAGATACGCAGTATTTT. The whole variable domain, remainder taken from reference TRBV18 and TRBJ2-3, is NAGVMQNPRHLVRRRGQEARLRCSPMKGHSHVYWYRQLPEEGLKFMVYLQKENIIDESGMPKERFSAEFPKEGPSILRIQQVVRGDSAAYFCASSPPGGRTDTQYFGPGTRLTVL.

This clone has just one count. The chain couples TRBV9 to TRBJ2-1; D is undetermined. The length of the CDR3 is 11 residues. V was pared by 3 bases and J by 5 bases, with 3 bases between. Germline V gives CDR1 SGDLS, CDR2 YYNGEE. The CDR3 reads CASSADNEQFF. The CDR3 nucleotides are TGTGCCAGCAGCGCAGACAATGAGCAGTTCTTC.

The chain recombines TRBV11-3 with TRBJ2-2, with TRBD2 matching 7 bases. V lost 6 bases to trimming and J lost 4 bases; unmatched junction nucleotides: 11. CDR3 size: 16 residues. The V gene's germline CDR1 is SGHNT and CDR2 YENEEA. CDR3 amino acids: CASSSGRGRGTGELFF. CDR3 nucleotides: TGTGCCAGCAGTTCTGGGAGGGGAAGGGGCACCGGGGAGCTGTTTTTT.

This chain joins TRBV5-1 and TRBJ2-1; 9 nucleotides align to TRBD2. This CDR3 spans 17 amino acids. The germline V gene encodes CDR1 SGHRS and CDR2 YFSETQ. Unmatched junction bases numbered 7, after V lost 0 bases and J lost 3 bases. The CDR3 DNA is TGCGCCAGCAGCTTGGTAACAGCGGGGGGTTTCTACAATGAGCAGTTCTTC. It encodes CASSLVTAGGFYNEQFF.

The chain recombines TRBV27 with TRBJ2-5; D gene uncertain. Matching the DNA end better, TRBJ2-7 makes the J call doubtful. Germline V CDR1 and CDR2: MNHEY, SMNVEV (reference sequence). CDR3 length: 13 residues. The CDR3 here is CASSSFPAIEQYF. CDR3 nucleotide sequence: TGTGCCAGCAGTTCATTTCCAGCGATCGAGCAGTACTTC.

The V call is TRBV21-1, the J call TRBJ2-5; the table's TRBD2 call for D was not verified on the DNA. TRBV21-1 is a pseudogene locus. The CDR3 runs 14 residues. CDR3 in DNA: TGTGCCAGCAGCTCTCGGGACTGGCAAGAGACCCAGTACTTC. Translated: CASSSRDWQETQYF.

The rearrangement links TRBV5-1 to TRBJ1-2, with 7 bases lining up with TRBD1. Germline values: CDR1 SGHRS, CDR2 YFSETQ. Trimming cost V 4 bases and J 1 base; bases outside gene matches: 4. CDR3 length equals 14 residues. CDR3 amino acids: CASSIGQDNYGYTF. CDR3 coding DNA: TGCGCCAGCAGCATCGGACAGGATAACTATGGCTACACCTTC.

This chain joins TRBV5-5 and TRBJ1-1; unclear D gene. This CDR3 region has 14 residues. The ends were cut back, 4 bases at V and 1 base at J, with 11 bases in the middle. Germline lookup yields CDR1 SGHKS and CDR2 YYEKEE (reference sequence). The CDR3 sequence is CASSPPYSNTEAFF. The CDR3 region has the DNA TGTGCCAGCAGCCCCCCCTACTCGAACACTGAAGCTTTCTTT. Complete variable domain (other parts from reference TRBV5-5 and TRBJ1-1): DAGVTQSPTHLIKTRGQQVTLRCSPISGHKSVSWYQQVLGQGPQFIFQYYEKEERGRGNFPDRFSARQFPNYSSELNVNALLLGDSALYLCASSPPYSNTEAFFGQGTRLTVV.

This chain links TRBV19 with TRBJ1-5, with TRBD1 identical over 9 bases. Germline CDR1 reads LNHDA; CDR2 reads SQIVND (reference sequence). J gave up 5 bases and V 6 bases, and 8 bases lay outside the gene matches. This CDR3 is 15 amino acids long. The CDR3 nucleotides are TGTGCCAGTAGATCGTGGACAGGGGCATATCAGCCCCAGCATTTT. Residues: CASRSWTGAYQPQHF. Full variable domain (remainder filled in from reference TRBV19 and TRBJ1-5): DGGITQSPKYLFRKEGQNVTLSCEQNLNHDAMYWYRQDPGQGLRLIYYSQIVNDFQKGDIAEGYSVSREKKESFPLTVTSAQKNPTAFYLCASRSWTGAYQPQHFGDGTRLSIL.

This chain uses TRBV29-1 with TRBJ1-2; tentative D call: TRBD1 (6 bases). The CDR3 contains 15 residues. V was pared by 4 bases and J by 4 bases, with 19 bases between. Germline V gene lookup returns CDR1 SQVTM and CDR2 ANQGSEA. The CDR3 region has the DNA TGCAGCGTTGCGCCGCAAACGACAGGAGTCTATGGCTACACCTTC. As protein: CSVAPQTTGVYGYTF.

V gene TRBV6-4 combines with J gene TRBJ2-2; D is ambiguous. Trimming removed 8 bases at V and 0 bases at J, with 10 bases between. This CDR3 is 14 amino acids long. Germline CDR1 is MRHNA and CDR2 is SNTAGT. In nucleotides, the CDR3 is TGTGCCAGCCGCCGTCTAGCGAACACCGGGGAGCTGTTTTTT. Its protein product is CASRRLANTGELFF.

This chain links TRBV18 with TRBJ1-5, with a possible D match to TRBD1 (6 bases). The V end was cut by 2 bases, the J end by 6 bases, with 17 bases between. CDR3 size: 16 residues. CDR1 KGHSH and CDR2 LQKENI come from the germline V gene. The CDR3 region is CASSPSEGGVGQPQHF. As DNA, the CDR3 is TGTGCCAGCTCACCAAGCGAGGGGGGGGTAGGTCAGCCCCAGCATTTT.

The rearrangement links TRBV21-1 to TRBJ1-5. TRBV21-1 is recorded as a pseudogene. The CDR3 contains 17 residues. The CDR3 region has the DNA TGTGCCAGCAGCAACAGGAGGCCGTCGCATAGCAATCAGCCCCAGCATTTT. It yields the protein CASSNRRPSHSNQPQHF.

The J gene is TRBJ1-5, the V gene TRBV7-9, with 8 nucleotides matching TRBD1. The CDR3 runs 19 residues. The V gene's germline CDR1 is SEHNR and CDR2 FQNEAQ (reference sequence). J gave up 4 bases and V 4 bases, and 18 bases lay outside the gene matches. CDR3 residues: CASSSDRARSPGWNQPQHF. The DNA of the CDR3 is TGTGCCAGCAGCTCGGACAGGGCCAGGTCCCCCGGCTGGAATCAGCCCCAGCATTTT.

This clone was counted once. The chain employs TRBV6-5 and TRBJ1-5; possibly TRBD1 for D (6 bases). Trimming took 2 bases from V and 2 from J, leaving 10 bases between them. The CDR3 loop spans 15 amino acids. Germline loops: CDR1 MNHEY, CDR2 SVGAGI. CDR3 DNA: TGTGCCAGCAGTTACGCAGGGGCGGGCAATCAGCCCCAGCATTTT. This translates into CASSYAGAGNQPQHF.

The chain employs TRBV5-4 and TRBJ1-4; D is perhaps TRBD1 (6 bases). This CDR3 has 15 residues. Trimming shortened V by 6 bases and J by 7 bases, and 19 bases separated the two germline ends. CDR1 and CDR2 (germline): SGHNT, YYREEE (reference sequence). CDR3: CASNPAGEGGEKLFF. The CDR3, as DNA: TGTGCCAGCAACCCAGCGGGGGAAGGGGGTGAAAAACTGTTTTTT.

This clone has more than one count but fewer than ten. This rearrangement joins TRBV27 to TRBJ1-2; no reliable D call. The V gene's germline CDR1 is MNHEY and CDR2 SMNVEV (reference sequence). The CDR3 has 15 amino acids. Trimming stripped 6 bases from V and 5 bases from J, with 19 bases between. The CDR3 coding sequence is TGTGCCAGCAGGACCGTGTGGAGTTCGGGTTATGGCTACACCTTC. Protein sequence: CASRTVWSSGYGYTF.

The J gene is TRBJ1-1, the V gene TRBV6-5, with a possible D match to TRBD1 (6 bases). The V gene's germline CDR1 is MNHEY and CDR2 SVGAGI. Deletions cut 5 bases from V and 3 bases from J, with 13 bases between. The CDR3 is 14 residues long. The CDR3 loop is CASSKFHRDTEAFF. The CDR3 DNA reads as TGTGCCAGCAGTAAATTCCACAGGGACACTGAAGCTTTCTTT.

V and J are TRBV7-9 and TRBJ2-1, with 8 positions matching TRBD1. The ends lost 6 bases at V and 5 bases at J; junction bases unmatched: 9. Germline assignment: CDR1 SEHNR and CDR2 FQNEAQ (reference sequence). CDR3 length equals 15 residues. The CDR3 bases are TGTGCCAGCAGTCCGTCCGGGACAGGCCACAATGAGCAGTTCTTC. This codes for CASSPSGTGHNEQFF.

This clone came up a few times. CDR3 nucleotides: TGTGCCAGCTCACCTGACGGGGTCCACACTGAAGCTTTCTTT. Translating gives CASSPDGVHTEAFF. J is TRBJ1-1 and V is TRBV18; no clear D. V lost 3 bases and J 3 bases, leaving 11 bases between the germline ends. Germline V gene sequence: CDR1 KGHSH, CDR2 LQKENI. This CDR3 contains 14 residues.

The chain couples TRBV2 to TRBJ2-3, with 10 nucleotides matching TRBD2. CDR3 size: 14 residues. Germline V gene lookup returns CDR1 SNHLY and CDR2 FYNNEI. After removal of 7 bases from V and 9 bases from J, the junction contained 10 bases not matched to a gene. CDR3 sequence reads: CASIGAGGSGTQYF. CDR3 sequence (DNA): TGTGCCAGCATCGGAGCGGGGGGGTCAGGAACGCAGTATTTT.

This clone was counted a few times. Sequence at one end of the junction differs from germline and may be a read error. The rearrangement uses TRBV7-9 and TRBJ2-7, with 12 bases identical to TRBD1. The germline V gene encodes CDR1 SEHNR and CDR2 FQNEAQ (reference sequence). The CDR3 spans 18 residues. DNA of the CDR3: TGTTCCAGCAGCTTAGGGACAGGGGGCACCCTAAGCTCCTACGAGCAGTACTTC. Protein: CSSSLGTGGTLSSYEQYF.

V usage is TRBV6-5 and J usage is TRBJ2-3, with D possibly being TRBD1 (6 bases). The V gene lost 0 bases and the J gene lost 6 bases, with 16 bases spanning the gap. Germline CDR1 and CDR2: MNHEY and SVGAGI. This CDR3 contains 16 residues. DNA for the CDR3: TGTGCCAGCAGTTACTCCGGACAGCTGGGATCGGATACGCAGTATTTT. Protein product: CASSYSGQLGSDTQYF.

The chain is built from TRBV7-8 and TRBJ2-3; possibly TRBD2 for D (5 bases). The V gene lost 5 bases and the J gene lost 6 bases, with 21 bases spanning the gap. This CDR3 is 16 amino acids long. Per germline, CDR1 SGHVS and CDR2 FQNEAQ. This CDR3 reads CASSPSVTPGGDTQYF. DNA for the CDR3: TGTGCCAGCAGCCCCTCAGTTACGCCGGGCGGGGATACGCAGTATTTT.

This clone appeared a few times. The chain recombines TRBV6-6 with TRBJ2-1; TRBD2 aligns across 7 bases. Trimming at V came to 8 bases and at J to 3 bases, leaving 4 bases not matched to a gene. This CDR3 is 13 amino acids long. Per germline, CDR1 MNHNY and CDR2 SVGAGI (reference sequence). CDR3 nucleotides: TGTGCCAGCGGTCGGGACTACTACAATGAGCAGTTCTTC. This codes for CASGRDYYNEQFF.